This TCR beta chain came from a study of T cells in localized non-small cell lung cancer. CDR1 and CDR2 from the germline V gene are LNHDA and SQIVND (reference sequence). The CDR3 is 16 amino acids. The trim removed 6 bases at V and 8 bases at J, leaving 16 bases unmatched. Assay used: immunoSEQ multiplex PCR; TCRdb lists only in-frame clones, some missing. Of 45,000 or so clones in the sample, about 91% are singletons; the top ten hold 8% to 11%. This receptor was obtained from a woman aged 40-69 years with stage II lung adenocarcinoma. The chain joins TRBV19 to TRBJ1-2; TRBD1 agrees at 9 bases. The sequencing used PBMCs, collected before any cancer treatment. The CDR3 nucleotides are TGTGCCAGTAGCCAAACAGGGGGCACCTCATTCGGGGGCTACACCTTC. The encoded protein is CASSQTGGTSFGGYTF.